The 24 T cell receptor beta chains below come from one sample, sequenced in a study of shared clonotypes between healthy human individuals. Measured with immunoSEQ multiplex PCR; TCRdb has only the in-frame clones, and not every one. This sample has under 1,100,000 clones, with under 80% found just once. Sequenced input: memory CD4+ T cells sorted from blood. Subset in this sample: CD45RA-negative fraction. These receptors came from a young man in good health.

The CDR3: CASRTGGLNEKLFF. CDR3 sequence (DNA): TGTGCCAGTAGAACAGGGGGCCTAAATGAAAAACTGTTTTTT. V usage is TRBV19 and J usage is TRBJ1-4; TRBD1 agrees at 9 bases. This CDR3 contains 14 residues. The V and J ends lost 6 bases and 5 bases, in that order; junction bases with no gene match: 4. Germline V gene lookup returns CDR1 LNHDA and CDR2 SQIVND (reference sequence).

The chain couples TRBV19 to TRBJ2-1, with D unclear. Trimming shortened V by 3 bases and J by 7 bases, and 13 bases separated the two germline ends. The CDR3 length is 14 residues. The germline V gene encodes CDR1 LNHDA and CDR2 SQIVND (reference sequence). DNA for the CDR3: TGTGCCAGTAGTATCGGTCGATCGGAGAATGAGCAGTTCTTC. Protein sequence: CASSIGRSENEQFF.

This chain connects TRBV5-1 to TRBJ1-2; TRBD1 matches at 10 bases. This CDR3 region has 15 residues. CDR1 and CDR2 from the germline V gene are SGHRS and YFSETQ. The ends lost 1 base at V and 5 bases at J; junction bases unmatched: 5. This CDR3 is CASSLRQGAGYGYTF. The CDR3 DNA is TGCGCCAGCAGCTTGAGACAGGGGGCAGGGTATGGCTACACCTTC.

The chain links TRBV5-4 to TRBJ2-5, with 8 bases matching TRBD2. This CDR3 has 14 amino acids. In germline, CDR1 is SGHNT, CDR2 YYREEE (reference sequence). The V gene end was trimmed by 6 bases and the J gene end by 4 bases; junction bases not matched to a gene: 8. CDR3 bases: TGTGCCAGCACCCCCCCCGGGACTAGAGAGACCCAGTACTTC. Translated: CASTPPGTRETQYF.

The gene calls are TRBV11-2 and TRBJ1-1; D possibly corresponds to TRBD1 (6 bases). Deletions cut 3 bases from V and 0 bases from J, with 8 bases between. Germline CDR1 SGHAT, CDR2 FQNNGV. The CDR3 runs 14 residues. Written as DNA, the CDR3 is TGTGCCAGCAGCTTGACAGGTCTGAACACTGAAGCTTTCTTT. Translated: CASSLTGLNTEAFF.

This chain joins TRBV18 and TRBJ1-1; weak D call: TRBD1 (5 bases). CDR1 KGHSH and CDR2 LQKENI come from the germline V gene. The CDR3 spans 15 residues. V lost 3 bases, J lost 1 base, and 12 bases lay in between. CDR3 nucleotides: TGTGCCAGCTCACCGCAGACAGCCCGGAACACTGAAGCTTTCTTT. This codes for CASSPQTARNTEAFF.

This clone was seen once. V gene TRBV6-6 combines with J gene TRBJ2-5; either TRBD1 or TRBD2 may supply D (5 bases each). CDR1 is MNHNY and CDR2 is SVGAGI in the germline V gene (reference sequence). V was cut by 5 bases and J by 7 bases, with 14 bases left in between. The CDR3 has 13 residues. Here the CDR3 DNA reads TGTGCCAGCAGTACGAGGGACCCCGGGACCCAGTACTTC. Translated, it gives CASSTRDPGTQYF.

The chain has TRBV4-3 and TRBJ2-7; D remains unclear. V shed 0 bases and J shed 2 bases, with 11 bases lying between them. The CDR3 length is 15 residues. Per the germline V gene, CDR1 is LGHNA and CDR2 is YSLEER. The CDR3 region has the DNA TGCGCCAGCAGCCAAGAAGTCGGCGTTACCTACGAGCAGTACTTC. As protein: CASSQEVGVTYEQYF.

In this sample, this clone turned up a few times. The V gene is TRBV15, the J gene TRBJ1-2; the D is unclear. The germline V gene has CDR1 LNHNV and CDR2 YYDKDF (reference sequence). Trimming pared 0 bases from V and 1 base from J, leaving 3 bases between. There are 13 residues in the CDR3. CDR3 sequence: CATSRDFNYGYTF. The CDR3 DNA is TGTGCCACCAGCAGAGATTTTAACTATGGCTACACCTTC.

This clone was seen many times. The CDR3 loop is CASRETGRFTEAFF. CDR3 sequence (DNA): TGCGCCAGCAGGGAGACAGGGAGGTTCACTGAAGCTTTCTTT. The rearrangement links TRBV10-2 to TRBJ1-1; TRBD1 aligns across 7 bases. This CDR3 contains 14 residues. The germline gives CDR1 WSHSY, CDR2 SAAADI. V gave up 6 bases and J gave up 4 bases; unmatched junction bases: 8.

This chain joins TRBV5-8 and TRBJ1-6; 9 nucleotides agree with TRBD1. CDR1 and CDR2 from the germline V gene are SGHTS and YDEGEE. The V segment lost 4 bases and the J segment 6 bases; nucleotides outside the gene matches: 8. This CDR3 contains 16 residues. CDR3 nucleotide sequence: TGTGCCAGCAGCCGACCCCCGGACAGGGGTAATTCACCCCTCCACTTT. This codes for CASSRPPDRGNSPLHF. Full variable domain (outside the CDR3, taken from reference TRBV5-8 and TRBJ1-6): EAGVTQSPTHLIKTRGQQATLRCSPISGHTSVYWYQQALGLGLQFLLWYDEGEERNRGNFPPRFSGRQFPNYSSELNVNALELEDSALYLCASSRPPDRGNSPLHFGNGTRLTVT.

The J gene is TRBJ2-6, the V gene TRBV7-2; D call uncertain. The CDR3 extends over 14 amino acids. The V and J ends lost 5 bases and 4 bases respectively, with 9 bases between them. CDR1 is SGHTA, CDR2 FQGNSA, per germline. CDR3 region: CASSATMGANVLTF. The CDR3 coding sequence is TGTGCCAGCAGCGCAACGATGGGGGCCAACGTCCTGACTTTC.

The chain uses TRBV5-1 and TRBJ1-4; D is perhaps TRBD1 (5 bases). The CDR3 length is 15 residues. V was shortened by 4 bases and J by 8 bases, with 18 bases between the two germline ends. Germline V lookup: CDR1 SGHRS, CDR2 YFSETQ. CDR3: CASSPGTPAAEKLFF. CDR3 coding DNA: TGCGCCAGCAGCCCGGGGACCCCGGCGGCCGAAAAACTGTTTTTT.

About this clone itself: A read error is the likely source, as a far larger clone sits one nucleotide away. The same CDR3 arises from other DNA sequences in this sample as well. CDR3 nucleotides: TGTGCCAGCAGTTACAGGGCTTACACTGAAGCTTTTTTT. This codes for CASSYRAYTEAFF. The rearrangement uses TRBV28 and TRBJ1-1; D may be TRBD1 (6 bases). The CDR3 loop spans 13 amino acids. Germline CDR1 MDHEN, CDR2 SYDVKM.

The gene calls are TRBV9 and TRBJ2-3; 10 bases align to TRBD2. This CDR3 has 14 amino acids. Losses at the gene ends were 3 bases for V and 7 bases for J; bases not matched to a gene: 5. Per the germline V gene, CDR1 is SGDLS and CDR2 is YYNGEE. CDR3 in amino acids: CASSDSGGRNTQYF. CDR3 DNA sequence: TGTGCCAGCAGCGATAGCGGGGGGAGGAATACGCAGTATTTT.

This sequence joins TRBV5-5 and TRBJ1-1, with D possibly matching TRBD1 (5 bases). CDR1 and CDR2 (germline): SGHKS, YYEKEE (reference sequence). The ends were cut back, 2 bases at V and 3 bases at J, with 14 bases in the middle. This CDR3 spans 15 amino acids. CDR3 sequence reads: CASSLYGHGYTEAFF. For the CDR3, the DNA is TGTGCCAGCAGCTTATACGGACATGGTTACACTGAAGCTTTCTTT.

DNA of the CDR3: TGTGCCAGCTCACCTAGTGGGGGCAAGCCTAACTATGGCTACACCTTC. Its protein is CASSPSGGKPNYGYTF. V gene TRBV18 combines with J gene TRBJ1-2; TRBD1 might be the D (6 bases). V lost 3 bases and J 0 bases, leaving 14 bases between the germline ends. The CDR3 totals 16 residues. Germline lookup yields CDR1 KGHSH and CDR2 LQKENI. Combining the CDR3 with reference TRBV18 and TRBJ1-2 gives the whole variable domain NAGVMQNPRHLVRRRGQEARLRCSPMKGHSHVYWYRQLPEEGLKFMVYLQKENIIDESGMPKERFSAEFPKEGPSILRIQQVVRGDSAAYFCASSPSGGKPNYGYTFGSGTRLTVV.

CDR3 sequence (DNA): TGTGCCAGCAGTGAAAGACTAGCGGGGGGCCTGGGAGAGACCCAGTACTTC. Translated: CASSERLAGGLGETQYF. V and J are TRBV2 and TRBJ2-5, with 13 bases lining up with TRBD2. The CDR3 spans 17 residues. V gave up 2 bases and J gave up 4 bases; unmatched junction bases: 7. Looked up from germline, CDR1 is SNHLY and CDR2 is FYNNEI.

The chain joins TRBV6-1 to TRBJ2-3; the match to TRBD2 covers 13 bases. V shed 4 bases, J shed 4 bases, and the junction held 8 bases outside the gene matches. CDR1 is MNHNS, CDR2 SASEGT, per germline. This CDR3 region has 17 residues. The CDR3 region is CASSGTSGSFSPDTQYF. Written as DNA, the CDR3 is TGTGCCAGCAGTGGGACTAGCGGGAGTTTTTCCCCAGATACGCAGTATTTT.

The chain employs TRBV2 and TRBJ1-5; perhaps TRBD1 as D (6 bases). Trimming cost V 6 bases and J 3 bases, with 15 bases left between them. The CDR3 runs 15 residues. From germline, CDR1 is SNHLY and CDR2 FYNNEI. The CDR3 protein is CASSPIEGVNQPQHF. CDR3 in DNA: TGTGCCAGCAGCCCCATCGAGGGGGTCAATCAGCCCCAGCATTTT.

The chain combines TRBV28 with TRBJ2-7; the match to TRBD1 covers 12 bases. V lost 5 bases to trimming and J lost 7 bases; unmatched junction nucleotides: 6. This CDR3 is 14 amino acids long. In germline, CDR1 is MDHEN, CDR2 SYDVKM. CDR3 amino acids: CASSTGQGACEQYF. The CDR3 nucleotides read TGTGCCAGCAGTACGGGACAGGGGGCTTGTGAGCAGTACTTC.

This clone was detected once. The genes are TRBV4-3 and TRBJ1-5; D gene unclear. Germline CDR1 reads LGHNA; CDR2 reads YSLEER. The CDR3 loop spans 14 amino acids. Trimming took off 0 bases at V and 5 bases at J, with 8 bases between the two ends. The CDR3 spells CASSQEYRDQPQHF. CDR3 coding DNA: TGCGCCAGCAGCCAAGAATACCGCGATCAGCCCCAGCATTTT.

This chain links TRBV10-1 with TRBJ2-7, with no clear D. The CDR3 contains 10 residues. With 10 bases removed from V and 4 bases from J, the gap between germline ends came to 8 bases. The germline V gene has CDR1 WNHNN and CDR2 SYGVQD (reference sequence). The CDR3 spells CATVGYEQYF. CDR3 DNA sequence: TGCGCCACCGTGGGGTACGAGCAGTACTTC.

V is TRBV7-9 and J is TRBJ1-4; possibly TRBD1 for D (5 bases). The CDR3 sequence is 13 residues long. V dropped 3 bases and J dropped 11 bases, with 13 bases sitting between them. Germline CDR1 reads SEHNR; CDR2 reads FQNEAQ (reference sequence). CDR3 protein: CASSLMGREKLFF. The DNA for the CDR3 is TGTGCCAGCAGCTTGATGGGCAGGGAGAAACTGTTTTTT.